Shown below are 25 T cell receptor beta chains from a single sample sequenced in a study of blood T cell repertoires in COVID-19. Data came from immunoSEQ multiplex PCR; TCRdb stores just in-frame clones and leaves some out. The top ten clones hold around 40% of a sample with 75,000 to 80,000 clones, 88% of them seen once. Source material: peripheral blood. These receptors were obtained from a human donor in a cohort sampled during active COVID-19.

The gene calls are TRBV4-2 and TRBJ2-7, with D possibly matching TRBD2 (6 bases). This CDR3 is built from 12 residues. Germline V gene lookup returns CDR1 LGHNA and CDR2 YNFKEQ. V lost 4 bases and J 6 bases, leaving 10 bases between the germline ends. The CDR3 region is CASSPPSVEQYF. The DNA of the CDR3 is TGTGCCAGCAGCCCCCCTAGCGTCGAGCAGTACTTC.

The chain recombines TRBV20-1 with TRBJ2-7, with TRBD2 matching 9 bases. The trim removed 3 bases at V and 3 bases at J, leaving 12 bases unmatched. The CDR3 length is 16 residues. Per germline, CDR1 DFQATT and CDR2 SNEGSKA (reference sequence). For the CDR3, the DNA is TGCAGTGCTAGTCTGGCTAGCGGGATTAGGGTCTACGAGCAGTACTTC. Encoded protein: CSASLASGIRVYEQYF.

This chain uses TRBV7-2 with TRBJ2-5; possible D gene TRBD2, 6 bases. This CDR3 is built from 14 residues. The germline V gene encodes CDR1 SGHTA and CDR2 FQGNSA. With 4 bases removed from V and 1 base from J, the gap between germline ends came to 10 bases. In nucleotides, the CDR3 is TGTGCCAGCAGCTCGGGGGTTCGCCAAGAGACCCAGTACTTC. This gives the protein CASSSGVRQETQYF. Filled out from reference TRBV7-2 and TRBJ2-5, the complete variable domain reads GAGVSQSPSNKVTEKGKDVELRCDPISGHTALYWYRQSLGQGLEFLIYFQGNSAPDKSGLPSDRFSAERTGGSVSTLTIQRTQQEDSAVYLCASSSGVRQETQYFGPGTRLLVL.

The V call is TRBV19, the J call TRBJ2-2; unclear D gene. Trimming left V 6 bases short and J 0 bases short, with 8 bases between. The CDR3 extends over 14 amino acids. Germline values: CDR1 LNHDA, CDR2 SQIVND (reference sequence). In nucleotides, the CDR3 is TGTGCCAGTAGAAACTTCGCGAACACCGGGGAGCTGTTTTTT. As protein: CASRNFANTGELFF.

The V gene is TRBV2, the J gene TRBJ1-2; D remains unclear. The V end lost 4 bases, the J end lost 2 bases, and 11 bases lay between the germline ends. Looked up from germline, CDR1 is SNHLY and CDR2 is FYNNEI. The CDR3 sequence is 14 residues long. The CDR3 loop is CASSVEGSNYGYTF. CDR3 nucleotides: TGTGCCAGCAGTGTAGAGGGATCCAACTATGGCTACACCTTC.

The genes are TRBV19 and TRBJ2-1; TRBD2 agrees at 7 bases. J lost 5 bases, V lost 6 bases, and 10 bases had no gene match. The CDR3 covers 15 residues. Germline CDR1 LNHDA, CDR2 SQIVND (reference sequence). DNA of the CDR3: TGTGCCAGTAGCCATGGATCTAGCGGTAACAATGAGCAGTTCTTC. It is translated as CASSHGSSGNNEQFF.

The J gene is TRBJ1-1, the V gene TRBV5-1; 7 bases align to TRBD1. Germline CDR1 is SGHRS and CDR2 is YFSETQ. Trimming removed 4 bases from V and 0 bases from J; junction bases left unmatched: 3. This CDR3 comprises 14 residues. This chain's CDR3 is CASSRQGVNTEAFF. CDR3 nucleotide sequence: TGCGCCAGCAGCCGACAGGGTGTGAACACTGAAGCTTTCTTT.

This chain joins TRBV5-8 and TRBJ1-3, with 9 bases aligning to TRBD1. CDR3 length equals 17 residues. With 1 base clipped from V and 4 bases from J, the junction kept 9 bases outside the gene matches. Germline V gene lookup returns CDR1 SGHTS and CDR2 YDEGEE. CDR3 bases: TGTGCCAGCAGCTTGTCCCAAACAGGGGGCGCGGGAAACACCATATATTTT. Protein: CASSLSQTGGAGNTIYF.

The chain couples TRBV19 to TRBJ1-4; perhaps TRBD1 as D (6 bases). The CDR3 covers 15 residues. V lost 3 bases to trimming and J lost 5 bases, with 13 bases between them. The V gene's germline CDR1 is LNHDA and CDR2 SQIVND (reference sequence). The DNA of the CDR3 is TGTGCCAGTAGTATCGGTGACAGGAACAATGAAAAACTGTTTTTT. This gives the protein CASSIGDRNNEKLFF.

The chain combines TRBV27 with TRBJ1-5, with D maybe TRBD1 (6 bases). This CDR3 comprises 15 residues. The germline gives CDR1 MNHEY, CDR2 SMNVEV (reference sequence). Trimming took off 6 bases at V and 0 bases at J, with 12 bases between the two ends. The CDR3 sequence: CASRTDSASNQPQHF. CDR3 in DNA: TGTGCCAGCAGAACGGACAGTGCTAGCAATCAGCCCCAGCATTTT.

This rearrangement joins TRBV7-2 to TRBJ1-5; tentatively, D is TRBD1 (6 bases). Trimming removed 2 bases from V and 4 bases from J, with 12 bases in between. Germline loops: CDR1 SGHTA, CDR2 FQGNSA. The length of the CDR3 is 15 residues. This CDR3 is CASSLYRDSNQPQHF. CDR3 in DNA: TGTGCCAGCAGCTTATACAGGGATTCGAATCAGCCCCAGCATTTT.

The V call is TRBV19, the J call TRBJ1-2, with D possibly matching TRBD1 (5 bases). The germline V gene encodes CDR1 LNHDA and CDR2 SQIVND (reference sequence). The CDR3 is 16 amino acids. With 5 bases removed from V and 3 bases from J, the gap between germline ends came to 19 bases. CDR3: CASSSSGTRGDYGYTF. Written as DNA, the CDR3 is TGTGCCAGTAGTTCTTCCGGGACGCGGGGCGACTATGGCTACACCTTC.

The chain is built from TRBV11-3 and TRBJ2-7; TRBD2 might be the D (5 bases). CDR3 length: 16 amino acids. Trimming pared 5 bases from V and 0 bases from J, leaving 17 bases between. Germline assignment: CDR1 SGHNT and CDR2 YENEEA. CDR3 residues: CASSPGLGRDSYEQYF. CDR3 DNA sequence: TGTGCCAGCAGCCCAGGACTCGGCCGTGACTCCTACGAGCAGTACTTC. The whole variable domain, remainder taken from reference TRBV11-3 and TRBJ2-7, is EAGVVQSPRYKIIEKKQPVAFWCNPISGHNTLYWYLQNLGQGPELLIRYENEEAVDDSQLPKDRFSAERLKGVDSTLKIQPAELGDSAVYLCASSPGLGRDSYEQYFGPGTRLTVT.

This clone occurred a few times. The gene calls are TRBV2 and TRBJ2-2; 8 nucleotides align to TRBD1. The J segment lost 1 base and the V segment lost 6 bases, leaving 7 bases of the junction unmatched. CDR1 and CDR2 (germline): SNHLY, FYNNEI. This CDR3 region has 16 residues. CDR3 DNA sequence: TGTGCCAGCAGGCCCGGTGGACAGGGGAACACCGGGGAGCTGTTTTTT. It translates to CASRPGGQGNTGELFF.

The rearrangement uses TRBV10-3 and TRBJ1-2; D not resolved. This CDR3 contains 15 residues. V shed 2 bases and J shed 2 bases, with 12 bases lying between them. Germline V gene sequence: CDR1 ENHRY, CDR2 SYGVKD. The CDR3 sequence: CAISETRLMNYGYTF. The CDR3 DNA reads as TGTGCCATCAGTGAGACACGTCTGATGAACTATGGCTACACCTTC.

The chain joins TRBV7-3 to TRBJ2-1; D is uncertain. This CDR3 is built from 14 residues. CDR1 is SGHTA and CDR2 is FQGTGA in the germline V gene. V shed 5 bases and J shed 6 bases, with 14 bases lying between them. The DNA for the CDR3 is TGTGCCAGCAGCCCCTCCCAGGATGTCAATGAGCAGTTCTTC. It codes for CASSPSQDVNEQFF.

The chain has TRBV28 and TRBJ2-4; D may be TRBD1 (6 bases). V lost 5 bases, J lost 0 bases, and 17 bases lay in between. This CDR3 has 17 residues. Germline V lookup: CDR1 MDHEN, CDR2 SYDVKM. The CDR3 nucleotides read TGTGCCAGCAGTCAAGACAGGACAGATCTAGCCAAAAACATTCAGTACTTC. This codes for CASSQDRTDLAKNIQYF. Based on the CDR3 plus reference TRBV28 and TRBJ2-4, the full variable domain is DVKVTQSSRYLVKRTGEKVFLECVQDMDHENMFWYRQDPGLGLRLIYFSYDVKMKEKGDIPEGYSVSREKKERFSLILESASTNQTSMYLCASSQDRTDLAKNIQYFGAGTRLSVL.

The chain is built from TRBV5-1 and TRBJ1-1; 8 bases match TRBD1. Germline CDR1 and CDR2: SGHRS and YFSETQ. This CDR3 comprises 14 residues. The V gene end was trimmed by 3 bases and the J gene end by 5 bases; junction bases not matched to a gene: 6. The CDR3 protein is CASSWTGRGTEAFF. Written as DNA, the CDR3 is TGCGCCAGCAGCTGGACAGGGCGGGGGACTGAAGCTTTCTTT.

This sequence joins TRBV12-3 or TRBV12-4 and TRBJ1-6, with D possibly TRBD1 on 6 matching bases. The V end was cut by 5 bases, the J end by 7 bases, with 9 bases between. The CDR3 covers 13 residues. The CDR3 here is CASSLGANSPLHF. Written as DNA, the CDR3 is TGTGCCAGCAGTCTGGGGGCGAATTCACCCCTCCACTTT.

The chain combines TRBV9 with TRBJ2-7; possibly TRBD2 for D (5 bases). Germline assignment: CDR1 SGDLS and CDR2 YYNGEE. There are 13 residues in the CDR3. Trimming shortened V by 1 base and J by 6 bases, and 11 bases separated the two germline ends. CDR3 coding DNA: TGTGCCAGCAGCGTAAGCGGCTCCGGCGAGCAGTACTTC. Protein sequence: CASSVSGSGEQYF.

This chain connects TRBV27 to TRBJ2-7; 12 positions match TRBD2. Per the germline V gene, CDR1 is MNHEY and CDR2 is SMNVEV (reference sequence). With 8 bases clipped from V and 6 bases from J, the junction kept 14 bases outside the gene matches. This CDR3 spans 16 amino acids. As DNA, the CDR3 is TGTGCCAGCGCTCCCCGGGGACTAGCGGGTCGGTCCGAGCAGTACTTC. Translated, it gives CASAPRGLAGRSEQYF.

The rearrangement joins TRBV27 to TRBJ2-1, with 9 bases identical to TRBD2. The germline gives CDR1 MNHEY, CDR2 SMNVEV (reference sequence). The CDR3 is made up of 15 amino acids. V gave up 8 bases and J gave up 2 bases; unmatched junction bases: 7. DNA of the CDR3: TGTGCCAGCCATAGCGGGAGAGAAGCCTACAATGAGCAGTTCTTC. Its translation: CASHSGREAYNEQFF.

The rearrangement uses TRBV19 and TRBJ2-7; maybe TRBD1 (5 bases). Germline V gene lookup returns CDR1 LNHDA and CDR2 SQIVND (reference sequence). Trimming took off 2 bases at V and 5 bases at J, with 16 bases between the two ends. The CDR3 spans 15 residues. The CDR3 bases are TGTGCCAGTAGTATAAATGGGGTAGGGGCTAACGAGCAGTACTTC. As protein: CASSINGVGANEQYF.

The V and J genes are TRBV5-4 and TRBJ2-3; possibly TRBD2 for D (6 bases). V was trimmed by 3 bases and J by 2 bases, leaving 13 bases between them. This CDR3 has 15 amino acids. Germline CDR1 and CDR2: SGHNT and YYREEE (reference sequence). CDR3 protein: CASSSGGTYTDTQYF. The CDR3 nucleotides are TGTGCCAGCAGCTCGGGCGGGACCTACACAGATACGCAGTATTTT.

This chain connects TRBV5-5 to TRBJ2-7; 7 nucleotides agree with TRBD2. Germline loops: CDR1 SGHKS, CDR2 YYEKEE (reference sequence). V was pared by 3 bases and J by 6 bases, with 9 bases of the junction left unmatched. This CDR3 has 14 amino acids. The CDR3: CASSYNLAVGEQYF. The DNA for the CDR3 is TGTGCCAGCAGCTATAATCTAGCGGTAGGCGAGCAGTACTTC. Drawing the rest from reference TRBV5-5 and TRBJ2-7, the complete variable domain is DAGVTQSPTHLIKTRGQQVTLRCSPISGHKSVSWYQQVLGQGPQFIFQYYEKEERGRGNFPDRFSARQFPNYSSELNVNALLLGDSALYLCASSYNLAVGEQYFGPGTRLTVT.